Presented here are 27 T cell receptor beta chains from one specimen sequenced in a study of OX40 agonist ivuxolimab in advanced cancers. Profiling relied on immunoSEQ multiplex PCR, and the TCRdb table lists in-frame clones only, not all of them. The data show about 62,000 clones, 92% seen once. The sample here was CD4+ or CD8+ T cells sorted from blood, taken in a trial of the OX40 agonist ivuxolimab. Receptors originate from an adult with an advanced solid tumor such as melanoma, head and neck, liver or kidney cancer.

J is TRBJ1-5 and V is TRBV19; D possibly corresponds to TRBD1 (6 bases). Germline-derived CDR1 and CDR2 are LNHDA and SQIVND (reference sequence). V was cut by 7 bases and J by 9 bases, with 22 bases left in between. The CDR3 is made up of 15 amino acids. CDR3 amino acids: CASTPYDRSGGPQHF. The CDR3 DNA sequence: TGTGCCAGTACCCCGTACGACAGGTCTGGGGGGCCCCAGCATTTT.

A single count supports this clone. J is TRBJ1-2 and V is TRBV6-5, with D unclear. The V end lost 6 bases, the J end lost 8 bases, and 10 bases lay between the germline ends. Germline lookup yields CDR1 MNHEY and CDR2 SVGAGI. This CDR3 has 11 residues. This CDR3 reads CASRREGGYTF. The CDR3, as DNA: TGTGCCAGCAGACGAGAGGGCGGCTACACCTTC.

The chain employs TRBV2 and TRBJ2-7; D is possibly TRBD2 (5 bases). Germline V gene data show CDR1 as SNHLY and CDR2 as FYNNEI. V was shortened by 8 bases and J by 3 bases, with 5 bases between the two germline ends. This CDR3 region has 10 residues. The CDR3 DNA sequence: TGTGCCAGCGGAGGCTACGAGCAGTACTTC. Its protein product is CASGGYEQYF.

This chain uses TRBV7-6 with TRBJ1-3; D gene unclear. Trimming removed 1 base at V and 2 bases at J, with 9 bases between. Germline-derived CDR1 and CDR2 are SGHVS and FNYEAQ. This CDR3 spans 15 amino acids. CDR3 residues: CASSLGAGPGNTIYF. For the CDR3, the DNA is TGTGCCAGCAGCTTAGGAGCCGGGCCTGGAAACACCATATATTTT.

The chain combines TRBV10-2 with TRBJ2-1; 8 nucleotides align to TRBD1. The CDR3 length is 14 residues. V lost 6 bases, J lost 3 bases, and 4 bases stayed unmatched. From germline, CDR1 is WSHSY and CDR2 SAAADI. The CDR3 DNA reads TGCGCCAGCAGACCGGGACAGGACTACAATGAGCAGTTCTTC. Its protein product is CASRPGQDYNEQFF.

V usage is TRBV27 and J usage is TRBJ2-1, with D perhaps matching TRBD1 (6 bases). The CDR3 contains 15 residues. The V end was cut by 6 bases, the J end by 2 bases, with 14 bases between. Looked up from germline, CDR1 is MNHEY and CDR2 is SMNVEV (reference sequence). CDR3 DNA: TGTGCCAGCAGCCCCGGGACAAGTCCCTACAATGAGCAGTTCTTC. Amino acid sequence: CASSPGTSPYNEQFF.

This chain links TRBV30 with TRBJ2-1; D possibly matches TRBD1 or TRBD2 (5 bases each). The V and J ends lost 6 bases and 6 bases respectively, with 12 bases between them. Germline loops: CDR1 GTSNPN, CDR2 SVGIG (reference sequence). CDR3 length: 12 amino acids. Here the CDR3 reads CACPRDGNEQFF. DNA for the CDR3: TGTGCCTGCCCAAGGGACGGCAATGAGCAGTTCTTC.

Here the CDR3 DNA reads TGTGCCAGCAGCTTGGTAGAGACCCAGTACTTC. It specifies CASSLVETQYF. V usage is TRBV5-6 and J usage is TRBJ2-5; D is ambiguous. The length of the CDR3 is 11 residues. The V gene lost 0 bases and the J gene lost 4 bases, with 1 base spanning the gap. CDR1 and CDR2 (germline): SGHDT, YYEEEE.

The V and J genes are TRBV6-1 and TRBJ1-2; tentatively, D is TRBD1 (6 bases). The V and J ends lost 6 bases and 2 bases respectively, with 10 bases between them. Germline lookup yields CDR1 MNHNS and CDR2 SASEGT. The CDR3 loop spans 13 amino acids. The CDR3 DNA sequence: TGTGCCAGCAGCCTGGACAGAAACTATGGCTACACCTTC. It yields the protein CASSLDRNYGYTF.

This clone has more than one count but fewer than ten. The genes are TRBV6-5 and TRBJ1-1, with TRBD1 matching over 8 bases. J was trimmed by 5 bases and V by 5 bases; bases with no gene match: 7. Per germline, CDR1 MNHEY and CDR2 SVGAGI. CDR3 length equals 14 residues. The CDR3 is CASSTGQEGTEAFF. The CDR3 DNA sequence: TGTGCCAGCAGTACGGGACAGGAGGGAACTGAAGCTTTCTTT.

The rearrangement uses TRBV9 and TRBJ2-3; D call uncertain. CDR1 and CDR2 (germline): SGDLS, YYNGEE. V was pared by 3 bases and J by 8 bases, with 7 bases between. There are 11 residues in the CDR3. This chain's CDR3 is CASSDTGTQYF. The CDR3 bases are TGTGCCAGCAGCGACACGGGTACGCAGTATTTT.

This sequence joins TRBV9 and TRBJ2-3, with TRBD2 identical over 7 bases. From germline, CDR1 is SGDLS and CDR2 YYNGEE. V was clipped by 0 bases and J by 4 bases; unmatched bases: 5. There are 15 residues in the CDR3. This CDR3 reads CASSVDGRYPDTQYF. DNA for the CDR3: TGTGCCAGCAGCGTAGACGGGAGGTATCCAGATACGCAGTATTTT.

The CDR3: CAISLDRAPAKNIQYF. DNA for the CDR3: TGTGCCATCAGCCTGGACAGGGCCCCCGCCAAAAACATTCAGTACTTC. This chain uses TRBV10-3 with TRBJ2-4; 8 bases are shared with TRBD1. The length of the CDR3 is 16 residues. Per germline, CDR1 ENHRY and CDR2 SYGVKD. V lost 6 bases, J lost 1 base, and 8 bases stayed unmatched.

In DNA, the CDR3 is TGTGCCAGCAGTGATTACGACTCTGGAAACACCATATATTTT. Translating it yields CASSDYDSGNTIYF. This chain joins TRBV2 and TRBJ1-3; D unresolved. Looked up from germline, CDR1 is SNHLY and CDR2 is FYNNEI. This CDR3 spans 14 amino acids. With 3 bases removed from V and 0 bases from J, the gap between germline ends came to 6 bases.

This chain joins TRBV7-2 and TRBJ2-2, with 12 bases that match TRBD2. The CDR3 sequence is 17 residues long. The junction had 3 bases not matched to a gene; V was cut back by 4 bases and J by 0 bases. In germline, CDR1 is SGHTA, CDR2 FQGNSA. The CDR3 spells CASSWGTSGPNTGELFF. The CDR3 DNA is TGTGCCAGCAGCTGGGGGACTAGCGGGCCGAACACCGGGGAGCTGTTTTTT.

J is TRBJ1-1 and V is TRBV4-1; TRBD1 matches at 7 bases. This CDR3 is built from 14 residues. Germline assignment: CDR1 MGHRA and CDR2 YSYEKL. V dropped 2 bases and J dropped 1; count of bases not matched to a gene: 1. CDR3 sequence (DNA): TGCGCCAGCAGCCAAAGGACAGGGAACACTGAAGCTTTCTTT. Translation: CASSQRTGNTEAFF.

The chain recombines TRBV12-5 with TRBJ1-2; unclear D gene. This CDR3 comprises 12 residues. Trimming left V 1 base short and J 5 bases short, with 5 bases between. Germline CDR1 LGHNT, CDR2 FRNRAP. CDR3 residues: CASGLEKYGYTF. The CDR3 nucleotides are TGTGCTAGTGGTTTGGAGAAGTATGGCTACACCTTC.

This rearrangement joins TRBV7-2 to TRBJ1-1, with no clear D. Trimming cost V 8 bases and J 3 bases, with 7 bases left between them. The germline V gene encodes CDR1 SGHTA and CDR2 FQGNSA. The CDR3 totals 11 residues. The CDR3 region has the DNA TGTGCCAGCCCCGGTTACACTGAAGCTTTCTTT. Translating gives CASPGYTEAFF.

The rearrangement links TRBV29-1 to TRBJ1-2; possible D gene TRBD1, 6 bases. V dropped 6 bases and J dropped 4 bases, with 15 bases sitting between them. This CDR3 is built from 13 residues. The germline CDR1 and CDR2 sequences are SQVTM and ANQGSEA. Here the CDR3 reads CSVRTDLSYGYTF. CDR3 coding DNA: TGCAGCGTCCGGACAGACCTTTCCTATGGCTACACCTTC. The full variable domain, rest sourced from reference TRBV29-1 and TRBJ1-2, is SAVISQKPSRDICQRGTSLTIQCQVDSQVTMMFWYRQQPGQSLTLIATANQGSEATYESGFVIDKFPISRPNLTFSTLTVSNMSPEDSSIYLCSVRTDLSYGYTFGSGTRLTVV.

The chain has TRBV5-4 and TRBJ1-2, with TRBD1 as a possible D gene (6 bases). Trimming took 3 bases from V and 4 from J, leaving 10 bases between them. CDR1 is SGHNT and CDR2 is YYREEE in the germline V gene (reference sequence). The CDR3 sequence is 13 residues long. CDR3 region: CASSSTGTYGYTF. The CDR3 nucleotides are TGTGCCAGCAGCTCAACAGGGACCTATGGCTACACCTTC.

This clone was counted a single time. This chain links TRBV7-6 with TRBJ2-1; D perhaps matches TRBD2 (5 bases). CDR1 and CDR2 (germline): SGHVS, FNYEAQ. The CDR3 covers 17 residues. Trimming removed 2 bases from V and 0 bases from J, with 14 bases in between. The CDR3 bases are TGTGCCAGCAGCTTACCCGAGCGGTACAGCTCCTACAATGAGCAGTTCTTC. This sequence encodes CASSLPERYSSYNEQFF.

The chain combines TRBV6-5 with TRBJ2-1; D not resolved. CDR1 MNHEY and CDR2 SVGAGI come from the germline V gene. Trimming pared 8 bases from V and 2 bases from J, leaving 10 bases between. The length of the CDR3 is 13 residues. The CDR3, as DNA: TGTGCCAGCGGGCCGCGGACCTACAATGAGCAGTTCTTC. This translates into CASGPRTYNEQFF.

The chain couples TRBV29-1 to TRBJ2-3; 10 nucleotides line up with TRBD1. The CDR3 runs 17 residues. V dropped 4 bases and J dropped 2; count of bases not matched to a gene: 12. Germline loops: CDR1 SQVTM, CDR2 ANQGSEA. CDR3: CSVAGQGQVWDTDTQYF. Written as DNA, the CDR3 is TGCAGCGTTGCGGGACAGGGGCAAGTTTGGGACACAGATACGCAGTATTTT.

The DNA for the CDR3 is TGTGCCAGCAGCCCGAGACTAGCGGGGCCCACAGATACGCAGTATTTT. Amino acids: CASSPRLAGPTDTQYF. The chain combines TRBV5-4 with TRBJ2-3, with TRBD2 matching over 11 bases. The CDR3 has 16 residues. V lost 4 bases and J lost 2; bases outside the gene matches: 6. Germline V gene sequence: CDR1 SGHNT, CDR2 YYREEE (reference sequence).

This clone was counted a few times. This chain joins TRBV23-1 and TRBJ2-2; D may be TRBD2 (6 bases). TRBV23-1 is annotated as an ORF whose role is uncertain. The CDR3 spans 19 residues. Trimming cost V 1 base and J 4 bases, with 22 bases left between them. The CDR3 reads CASSQCVTAEGDGTGELFF. CDR3 in DNA: TGCGCCAGCAGTCAATGCGTGACAGCGGAGGGTGATGGCACCGGGGAGCTGTTTTTT.

V is TRBV6-1 and J is TRBJ2-7, with 7 bases that match TRBD2. Germline V CDR1 and CDR2: MNHNS, SASEGT. The V and J ends lost 1 base and 4 bases, in that order; junction bases with no gene match: 13. CDR3 length equals 17 residues. This chain's CDR3 is CASSEGGGGKGWYEQYF. The DNA for the CDR3 is TGTGCCAGCAGTGAAGGGGGGGGAGGGAAGGGGTGGTACGAGCAGTACTTC.

The rearrangement uses TRBV2 and TRBJ2-7, with a weak D call TRBD1 (6 bases). There are 14 residues in the CDR3. CDR1 SNHLY and CDR2 FYNNEI come from the germline V gene. V was pared by 4 bases and J by 4 bases, with 14 bases between. The CDR3 DNA reads as TGTGCCAGCAGTGGTCAGGGGCAGGGGTACGAGCAGTACTTC. Amino acid sequence: CASSGQGQGYEQYF.